Sequencing of this T cell receptor beta chain was carried out in a study of shared clonotypes between healthy human individuals. Notes on the study in general: Among non-shared clonotypes, generation probabilities were lower than among those shared by all four donors. Larger richness was generally estimated for naive than memory subsets.

V lost 4 bases, J lost 6 bases, and 7 bases stayed unmatched. The CDR3 covers 15 residues. Germline V lookup: CDR1 MNHEY, CDR2 SVGAGI. The assay was immunoSEQ multiplex PCR, and TCRdb's table has in-frame clones only and misses some. The profile shows more than 2 million clones, just under 95% of them singletons. Naivety among CD8 cells was defined by CD45RO negativity and positive CCR7 selection, thereby excluding terminally differentiated effector memory CD45RA+ cells. This clone is a singleton in its sample. Its matching antigen is unknown. V and J are TRBV6-5 and TRBJ1-2; 11 bases map to TRBD1. This clonotype originated in a man between 18 and 29 years old in good health. The sequenced sample was naive CD8+ T cells sorted from blood. The CDR3: CASSSADRGRDGYTF. CDR3 coding DNA: TGTGCCAGCAGTTCAGCGGACAGGGGGCGCGATGGCTACACCTTC.